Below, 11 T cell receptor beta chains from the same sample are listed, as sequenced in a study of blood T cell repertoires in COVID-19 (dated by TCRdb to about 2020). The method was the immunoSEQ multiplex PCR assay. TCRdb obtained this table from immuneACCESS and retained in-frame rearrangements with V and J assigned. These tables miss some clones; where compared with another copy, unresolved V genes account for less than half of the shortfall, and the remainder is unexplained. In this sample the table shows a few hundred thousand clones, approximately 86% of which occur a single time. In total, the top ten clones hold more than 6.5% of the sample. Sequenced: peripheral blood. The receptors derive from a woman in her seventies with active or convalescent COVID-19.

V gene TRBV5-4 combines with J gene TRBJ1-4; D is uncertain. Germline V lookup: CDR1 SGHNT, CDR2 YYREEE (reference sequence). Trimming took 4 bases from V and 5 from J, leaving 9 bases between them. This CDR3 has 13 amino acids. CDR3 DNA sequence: TGTGCCAGCAGCACCAACACAAATGAAAAACTGTTTTTT. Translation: CASSTNTNEKLFF. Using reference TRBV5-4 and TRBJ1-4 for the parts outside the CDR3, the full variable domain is ETGVTQSPTHLIKTRGQQVTLRCSSQSGHNTVSWYQQALGQGPQFIFQYYREEENGRGNFPPRFSGLQFPNYSSELNVNALELDDSALYLCASSTNTNEKLFFGSGTQLSVL.

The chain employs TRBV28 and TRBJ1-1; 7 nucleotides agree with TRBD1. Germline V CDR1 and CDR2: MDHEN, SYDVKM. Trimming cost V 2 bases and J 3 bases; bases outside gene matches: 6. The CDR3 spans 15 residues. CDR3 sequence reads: CASSLSPGGDTEAFF. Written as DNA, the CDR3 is TGTGCCAGCAGTTTAAGCCCAGGGGGAGACACTGAAGCTTTCTTT.

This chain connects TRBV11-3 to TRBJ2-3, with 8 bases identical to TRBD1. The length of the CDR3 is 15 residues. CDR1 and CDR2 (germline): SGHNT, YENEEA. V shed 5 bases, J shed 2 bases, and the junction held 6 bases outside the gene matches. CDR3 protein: CASSKGTGDTDTQYF. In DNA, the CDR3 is TGTGCCAGCAGCAAAGGGACAGGAGACACAGATACGCAGTATTTT.

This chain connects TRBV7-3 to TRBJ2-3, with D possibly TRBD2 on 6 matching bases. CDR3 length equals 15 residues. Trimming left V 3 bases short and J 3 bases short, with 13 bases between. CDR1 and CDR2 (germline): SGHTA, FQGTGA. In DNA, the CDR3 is TGTGCCAGCAGCTTTAGCGGATATATTACAGATACGCAGTATTTT. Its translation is CASSFSGYITDTQYF.

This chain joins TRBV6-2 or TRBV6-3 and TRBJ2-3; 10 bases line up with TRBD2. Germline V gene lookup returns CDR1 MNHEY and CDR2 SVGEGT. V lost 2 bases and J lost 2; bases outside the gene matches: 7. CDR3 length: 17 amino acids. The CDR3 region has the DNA TGTGCCAGCAGTTACACCCCCAGCGGGGGGGACACAGATACGCAGTATTTT. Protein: CASSYTPSGGDTDTQYF.

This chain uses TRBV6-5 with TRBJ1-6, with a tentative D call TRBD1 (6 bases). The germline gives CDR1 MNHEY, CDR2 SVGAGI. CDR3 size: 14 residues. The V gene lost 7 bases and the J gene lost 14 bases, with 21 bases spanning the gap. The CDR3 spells CASTLGALGGSLHF. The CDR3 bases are TGTGCCAGCACCCTGGGGGCCCTAGGCGGGTCCCTCCACTTT.

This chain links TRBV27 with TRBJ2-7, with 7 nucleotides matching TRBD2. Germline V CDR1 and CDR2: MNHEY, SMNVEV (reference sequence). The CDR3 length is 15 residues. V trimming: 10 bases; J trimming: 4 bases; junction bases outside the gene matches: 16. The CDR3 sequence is CATRKEGGGSYEQYF. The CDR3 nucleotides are TGTGCCACCCGGAAGGAGGGCGGGGGTAGTTACGAGCAGTACTTC.

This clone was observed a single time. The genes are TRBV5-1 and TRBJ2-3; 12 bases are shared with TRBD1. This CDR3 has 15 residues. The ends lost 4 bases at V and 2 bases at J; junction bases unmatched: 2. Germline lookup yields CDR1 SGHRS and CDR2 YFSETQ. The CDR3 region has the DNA TGCGCCAGCAGCATGGGACAGGGGGCCACAGATACGCAGTATTTT. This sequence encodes CASSMGQGATDTQYF.

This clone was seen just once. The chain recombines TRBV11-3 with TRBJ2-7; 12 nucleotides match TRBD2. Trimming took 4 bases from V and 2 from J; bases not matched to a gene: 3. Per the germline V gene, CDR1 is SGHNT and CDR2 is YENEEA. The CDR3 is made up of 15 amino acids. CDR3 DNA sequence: TGTGCCAGCAGCTCCGGACTAGCGGGGACCTACGAGCAGTACTTC. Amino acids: CASSSGLAGTYEQYF.

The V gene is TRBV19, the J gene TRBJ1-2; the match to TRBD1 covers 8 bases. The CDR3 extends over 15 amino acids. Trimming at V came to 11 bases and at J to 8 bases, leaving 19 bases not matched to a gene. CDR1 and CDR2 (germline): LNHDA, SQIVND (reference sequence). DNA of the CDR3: TGTGCCGCCGCGGACAGGGTACAAACTTTGAGGGGCTACACCTTC. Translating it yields CAAADRVQTLRGYTF. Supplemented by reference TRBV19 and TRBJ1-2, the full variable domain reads DGGITQSPKYLFRKEGQNVTLSCEQNLNHDAMYWYRQDPGQGLRLIYYSQIVNDFQKGDIAEGYSVSREKKESFPLTVTSAQKNPTAFYLCAAADRVQTLRGYTFGSGTRLTVV.

The chain's CDR3 is CASTPTGPGYTF. DNA of the CDR3: TGTGCCAGCACCCCGACAGGTCCTGGCTACACCTTC. The gene calls are TRBV7-9 and TRBJ1-2; possibly TRBD1 for D (6 bases). CDR1 and CDR2 (germline): SEHNR, FQNEAQ (reference sequence). This CDR3 is 12 amino acids long. V lost 7 bases and J lost 7, with 13 bases in between.